This T cell receptor beta chain was profiled in a study of early T cells in non-severe SARS-CoV-2 infection. Study-level points and caveats: VDJdb-based matching was biased toward anti-spike CD8 responses and missed private and CD4 specificities.

This clonotype was detected ten times or more. Its antigen is unidentified. Each CDR3 protein gets one entry after TCRdb re-called the 5' RACE reads with MiXCR. The sample records 68,000 or so distinct CDR3 sequences, approximately 12% being singletons. V lost 0 bases to trimming and J lost 3 bases, with 9 bases between them. CDR3 length: 14 amino acids. The germline V gene encodes CDR1 LGHNA and CDR2 YSLEER. This TCR derives from an adult who was a healthcare worker with PCR-confirmed SARS-CoV-2 infection or an uninfected control (not recorded which). The V gene is TRBV4-3, the J gene TRBJ2-7, with D hard to call. The specimen sequenced was whole blood. The chain's CDR3 is CASSQERFHYEQYF. The CDR3 DNA reads as TGCGCCAGCAGCCAAGAGCGTTTCCACTACGAGCAGTACTTC.